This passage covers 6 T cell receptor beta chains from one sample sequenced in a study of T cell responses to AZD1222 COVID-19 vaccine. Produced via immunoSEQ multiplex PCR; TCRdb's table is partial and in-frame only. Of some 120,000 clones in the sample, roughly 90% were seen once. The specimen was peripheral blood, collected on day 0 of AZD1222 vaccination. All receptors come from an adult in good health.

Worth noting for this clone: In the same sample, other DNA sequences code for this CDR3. The CDR3: CASSLDSSGNTIYF. CDR3 bases: TGCGCCAGCAGCTTGGACAGTAGTGGAAACACCATATATTTT. The gene calls are TRBV5-1 and TRBJ1-3, with no clear D. The CDR3 has 14 amino acids. In germline, CDR1 is SGHRS, CDR2 YFSETQ. The V gene lost 0 bases and the J gene lost 3 bases, with 7 bases spanning the gap.

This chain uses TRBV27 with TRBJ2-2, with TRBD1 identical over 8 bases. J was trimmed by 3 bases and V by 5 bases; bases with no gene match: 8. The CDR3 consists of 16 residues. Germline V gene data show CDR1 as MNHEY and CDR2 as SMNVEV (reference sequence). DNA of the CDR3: TGTGCCAGCAGTCTGAGAACAGGGGGATACACCGGGGAGCTGTTTTTT. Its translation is CASSLRTGGYTGELFF.

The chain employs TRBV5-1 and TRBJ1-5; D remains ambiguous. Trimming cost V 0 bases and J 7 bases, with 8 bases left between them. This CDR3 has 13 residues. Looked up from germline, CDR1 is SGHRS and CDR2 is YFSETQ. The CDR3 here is CASSLAINQPQHF. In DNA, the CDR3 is TGCGCCAGCAGCTTGGCCATTAACCAGCCCCAGCATTTT.

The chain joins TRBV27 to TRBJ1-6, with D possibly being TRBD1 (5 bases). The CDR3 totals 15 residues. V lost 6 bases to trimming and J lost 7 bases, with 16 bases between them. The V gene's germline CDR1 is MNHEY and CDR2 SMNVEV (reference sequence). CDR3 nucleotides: TGTGCCAGCAGAGTTAAAGGGACTGCGAATTCACCCCTCCACTTT. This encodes CASRVKGTANSPLHF.

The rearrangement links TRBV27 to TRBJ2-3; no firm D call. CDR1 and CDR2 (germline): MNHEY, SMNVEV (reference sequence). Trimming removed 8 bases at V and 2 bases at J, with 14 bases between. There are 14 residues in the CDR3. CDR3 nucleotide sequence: TGTGCCAGCGGCACACTCGAAGCCACAGATACGCAGTATTTT. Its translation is CASGTLEATDTQYF.

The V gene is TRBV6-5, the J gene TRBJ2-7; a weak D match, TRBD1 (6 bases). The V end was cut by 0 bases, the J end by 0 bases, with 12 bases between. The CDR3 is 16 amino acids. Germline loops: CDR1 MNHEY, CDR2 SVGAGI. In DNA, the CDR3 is TGTGCCAGCAGTTACTCGATAGGGACAAGCTCCTACGAGCAGTACTTC. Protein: CASSYSIGTSSYEQYF.